Listed below are T cell receptor beta chains from one sample, sequenced in a study of human T cells and chemical hapten exposure. Each CDR3 protein gets one entry after TCRdb re-called the RACE reads with MiXCR. The data contain some 90,000 distinct CDR3 sequences, roughly 10% of them seen just once; the ten biggest clones take up roughly 3%. The input for sequencing was whole blood, taken in connection with sensitization to the hapten diphenylcyclopropenone (DPC). The receptors shown here come from a woman in her 40s with alopecia areata. Some clones in this sample may be carry-over from other donors' samples. CDR3s include the opening cysteine and the closing phenylalanine or tryptophan. D genes are given only for firm matches. Size tells how often a clone was seen (once, few, many) or the class of an expanded clone, and some rows leave it out.

d_gene	len	v_gene	j_gene	abundance	CDR3nt	CDR3aa
NA	13	TRBV14	TRBJ1-1	many	TGTGCCAGTAGACAAGGCCTGAACACTGAAGCTTTCTTT	CASRQGLNTEAFF
NA	12	TRBV6-2/TRBV6-3	TRBJ1-2	many	TGTGCCAGCAGCCAGGGGACGGACGGCTACACCTTC	CASSQGTDGYTF
NA	15	TRBV10-2	TRBJ1-6	many	TGCGCCAGCACCCAGATCGGGGTTGGGGGTTCACCCCTCCACTTT	CASTQIGVGGSPLHF
TRBD2	16	TRBV5-1	TRBJ2-5	many	TGCGCCAGCAGCTTGGGCGCTAGCGGCGCGGTGGAGACCCAGTACTTC	CASSLGASGAVETQYF
NA	12	TRBV3-1	TRBJ2-5	many	TGTGCCAGCAGCCAATTAATGGAGACCCAGTACTTC	CASSQLMETQYF
TRBD1	17	TRBV27	TRBJ1-5	many	TGTGCCAGCAGTTTATATCGGACAGGGGGGACCAATCAGCCCCAGCATTTT	CASSLYRTGGTNQPQHF
TRBD2	13	TRBV6-5	TRBJ2-4	NA	TGTGCCAGCCACACTGGACTAGCGGGAAGGAAGTACTTC	CASHTGLAGRKYF
TRBD1	15	TRBV18	TRBJ1-1	many	TGTGCCAGCTCCCCTGGGACAGGGGGCTACACTGAAGCTTTCTTT	CASSPGTGGYTEAFF
NA	14	TRBV10-3	TRBJ2-7	NA	TGTGCCATCAACAGCCCTGGGGTCTCCTACGAGCAGTACTTC	CAINSPGVSYEQYF
NA	16	TRBV12-3/TRBV12-4	TRBJ2-3	NA	TGTGCCAGCAACATCATCCGGGGTAGGGCAGCGGGTACGCAGTATTTT	CASNIIRGRAAGTQYF
NA	14	TRBV10-3	TRBJ2-2	NA	TGTGCCATCAGGGGGACGGGGAACACCGGGGAGCTGTTTTTT	CAIRGTGNTGELFF
TRBD1	17	TRBV20-1	TRBJ1-2	few	TGCAGTGCTAGACCCGAGTTGGGGACAGGGGCCAACTATGGCTACACCTTC	CSARPELGTGANYGYTF
NA	12	TRBV11-2	TRBJ2-7	NA	TGTGCCAGCAGCTCCGGGTTCAACGAGCAGTACTTC	CASSSGFNEQYF
TRBD2	13	TRBV9	TRBJ2-1	few	TGTGCCAGCAGCATCGGGACTAACAATGAGCAGTTCTTC	CASSIGTNNEQFF
NA	18	TRBV29-1	TRBJ2-6	few	TGCAGCGTTGGACTCGCCGTGGGGCGTAACTCTGGGGCCAACGTCCTGACTTTC	CSVGLAVGRNSGANVLTF
NA	13	TRBV6-2/TRBV6-3	TRBJ1-1	few	TGTGCCAGCAGTTTCGCCAGGAACACTGAAGCTTTCTTT	CASSFARNTEAFF
NA	13	TRBV6-6	TRBJ1-6	NA	TGTGCCAGCAATACGGACGGGAATTCACCCCTCCACTTT	CASNTDGNSPLHF
NA	16	TRBV5-5	TRBJ1-2	many	TGTGCCAGCAGCTCCCGCCTTATACAGGGTTATCTCGGCTACACCTTC	CASSSRLIQGYLGYTF
TRBD1	16	TRBV28	TRBJ1-5	NA	TGTGCCAGCAGCGGCATCCAGGGGGCGAGCAATCAGCCCCAGCATTTT	CASSGIQGASNQPQHF
TRBD1	15	TRBV11-2	TRBJ1-1	few	TGTGCCAGCAGCTTAGAGCCTCAGGGGGCGCTGGGAGCTTTCTTT	CASSLEPQGALGAFF
TRBD1	14	TRBV11-3	TRBJ2-5	few	TGTGCCAGCAGCTATCGACAGGGGGAAGAGACCCAGTACTTC	CASSYRQGEETQYF
TRBD1	14	TRBV19	TRBJ2-7	many	TGTGCCAGTAGTATAGAAGGGACAGGGGACGAGCAGTACTTC	CASSIEGTGDEQYF
NA	14	TRBV9	TRBJ2-1	NA	TGTGCCAGCAGCGTAGGCTCCCCGCGAGATGAGCAGTTCTTC	CASSVGSPRDEQFF
TRBD1	13	TRBV7-2	TRBJ1-5	many	TGTGCCAGCAGTGGGGACAGGAGGAGTTCCCAGCATTTT	CASSGDRRSSQHF
NA	14	TRBV2	TRBJ1-2	NA	TGTGCCAGCAGACCCATGGGGCTTAACTATGGCTACACCTTC	CASRPMGLNYGYTF
NA	13	TRBV25-1	TRBJ2-7	NA	TGTGCCAGCAGTGGAATGGCTCTATACGAGCGGTACTTC	CASSGMALYERYF